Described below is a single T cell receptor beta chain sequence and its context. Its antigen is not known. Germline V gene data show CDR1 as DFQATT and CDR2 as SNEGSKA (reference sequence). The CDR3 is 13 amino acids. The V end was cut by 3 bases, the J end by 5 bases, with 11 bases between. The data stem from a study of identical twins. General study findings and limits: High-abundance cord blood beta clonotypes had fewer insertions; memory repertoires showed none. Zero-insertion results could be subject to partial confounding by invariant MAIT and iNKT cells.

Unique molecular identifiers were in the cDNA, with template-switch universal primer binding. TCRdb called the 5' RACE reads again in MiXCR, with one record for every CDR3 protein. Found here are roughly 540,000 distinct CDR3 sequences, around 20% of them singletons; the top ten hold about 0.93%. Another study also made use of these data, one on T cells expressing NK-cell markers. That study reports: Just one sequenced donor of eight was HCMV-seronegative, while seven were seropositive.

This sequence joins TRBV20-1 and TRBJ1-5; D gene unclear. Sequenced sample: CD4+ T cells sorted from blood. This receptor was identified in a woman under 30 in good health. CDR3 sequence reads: CSASGVWDQPQHF. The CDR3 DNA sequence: TGCAGTGCTAGTGGGGTTTGGGATCAGCCCCAGCATTTT.